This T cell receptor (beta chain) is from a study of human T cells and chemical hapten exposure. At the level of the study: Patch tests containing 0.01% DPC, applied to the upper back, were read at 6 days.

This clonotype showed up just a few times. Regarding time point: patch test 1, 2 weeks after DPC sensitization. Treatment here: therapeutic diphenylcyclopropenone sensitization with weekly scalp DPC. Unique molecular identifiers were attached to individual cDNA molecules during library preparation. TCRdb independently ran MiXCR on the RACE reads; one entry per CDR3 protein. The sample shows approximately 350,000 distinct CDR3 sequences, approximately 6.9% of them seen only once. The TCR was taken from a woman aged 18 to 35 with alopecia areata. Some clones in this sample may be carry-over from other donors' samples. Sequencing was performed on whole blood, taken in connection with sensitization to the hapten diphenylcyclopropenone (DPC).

The CDR3 DNA sequence: TGTGCCAGCAGCCAAGGTACTAGCGGGGGGGTGCAGTTCTTC. This codes for CASSQGTSGGVQFF. This chain links TRBV4-2 with TRBJ2-1; 13 nucleotides agree with TRBD2. Germline lookup yields CDR1 LGHNA and CDR2 YNFKEQ. The CDR3 totals 14 residues. Trimming took 1 base from V and 12 from J; bases not matched to a gene: 3.